This is a list of T cell receptor beta chains from one sample in a study of cytomegalovirus exposure and HLA in healthy donors. Assay: immunoSEQ multiplex PCR; the TCRdb copy retains only in-frame clones and omits some. This table has a few hundred thousand clones, around 90% appearing once. The specimen was PBMCs. These receptors all stem from a woman aged 18-29 years in good health and CMV-seronegative. The CDR3 runs from the conserved cysteine through the conserved F or W. A D gene is named only where the DNA matches it firmly. Clone size appears in some rows only: once, few, many, or a class for an expanded clone.

>TRBD1|TRBV28|TRBJ1-1|.
TGTGCCAGCAGTTTAAGTAAGACAGGGCTAAAAGTAGCTTTCTTT
CASSLSKTGLKVAFF
>TRBD1|TRBV19|TRBJ1-2|.
TGTGCCAGTCGAGGGGCAGGGGGCGACTATGGCTACACCTTC
CASRGAGGDYGYTF
>TRBD2|TRBV7-2|TRBJ2-7|once
TGTGCCAGCAGCCGAGTAGCGGGGAAGACCTACGAGCAGTACTTC
CASSRVAGKTYEQYF
>.|TRBV27|TRBJ2-5|.
TGTGCCAGCAAATCAGGGAACCAAGAGACCCAGTACTTC
CASKSGNQETQYF
>.|TRBV30|TRBJ1-2|.
TGTGCCTGGAGTGATCGACAGTATGGCTACACCTTC
CAWSDRQYGYTF
>.|TRBV2|TRBJ2-2|.
TGTGCCAGCTCTACGGGACTGCCCGTATCGTGGGAGCTGTTTTTT
CASSTGLPVSWELFF
>.|TRBV9|TRBJ1-3|.
TGTGCCAGCAGCGTAGCTGCGACAGACTCTGGAAACACCATATATTTT
CASSVAATDSGNTIYF
>.|TRBV19|TRBJ1-6|.
TGTGCCAGTAGTATGGGGCCGGGGGTTTATAATTCACCCCTCCACTTT
CASSMGPGVYNSPLHF
>.|TRBV7-8|TRBJ1-5|.
TGTGCCAGCAGCCTCCGAGCAGGCCATAGCAATCAGCCCCAGCATTTT
CASSLRAGHSNQPQHF
>.|TRBV11-2|TRBJ1-6|.
TGTGCCAGCAGCTCTACCCGGACAGCAACATATTCACCCCTCCACTTT
CASSSTRTATYSPLHF
>TRBD1|TRBV7-3|TRBJ2-5|.
TGTGCCAGCAGCCCCTGGGACAGGGGTGGGACCCAGTACTTC
CASSPWDRGGTQYF
>TRBD2|TRBV7-9|TRBJ2-1|.
TGTGCCAGCAGCTTAGGGACTAGCGGGAACTCCTACAATGAGCAGTTCTTC
CASSLGTSGNSYNEQFF
>.|TRBV7-8|TRBJ2-6|.
TGTGCCAGCAGCTTACCACGGAGTGGCTCTGGGGCCAACGTCCTGACTTTC
CASSLPRSGSGANVLTF
>TRBD2|TRBV7-6|TRBJ2-5|.
TGTGCCAGCAGCTTAGCGCGGTCGGGGGGGGCTCGAGAGACCCAGTACTTC
CASSLARSGGARETQYF
>.|TRBV6-6|TRBJ1-1|.
TGTGCCAGCAGTGACCTTGGGGGGACTGAAGCTTTCTTT
CASSDLGGTEAFF
>TRBD1|TRBV6-5|TRBJ2-5|.
TGTGCCAGCAGTTACGGGACAGGGGCTTACCAAGAGACCCAGTACTTC
CASSYGTGAYQETQYF
>TRBD1|TRBV2|TRBJ1-2|.
TGTGCCAGCAGTGAAGCCGGGACAGGGAATGGCTACACCTTC
CASSEAGTGNGYTF
>.|TRBV7-2|TRBJ1-6|.
TGTGCCAGCAGCTCCGAGCGAGGCATTTCACCCCTCCACTTT
CASSSERGISPLHF
>.|TRBV7-2|TRBJ1-1|.
TGTGCCAGCAGCTTATTTGGGGGGGGGAACACTGAAGCTTTCTTT
CASSLFGGGNTEAFF
>TRBD1|TRBV7-6|TRBJ2-2|.
TGTGCCAGCAGCCTCTCCACACGGACAGGGTGGGGAGGGGAGCTGTTTTTT
CASSLSTRTGWGGELFF
>TRBD1|TRBV7-2|TRBJ1-1|.
TGTGCCAGCAAGGTGACAGGGGGCACTGAAGCTTTCTTT
CASKVTGGTEAFF
>.|TRBV2|TRBJ1-1|.
TGTGCCAGCTCTGAGGCGGGGGCAGGAACTGAAGCTTTCTTT
CASSEAGAGTEAFF
>TRBD1|TRBV19|TRBJ2-7|.
TGTGCCAGTAGTCCCCAACCGGGACAGAAATCCTACGAGCAGTACTTC
CASSPQPGQKSYEQYF
>TRBD1|TRBV18|TRBJ1-1|.
TGTGCCAGCTCACCACCGAGAGGCAGGGGGATAAACACTGAAGCTTTCTTT
CASSPPRGRGINTEAFF
>.|TRBV5-1|TRBJ2-3|.
TGCGCCAGCAGCTTAGGGGGTAGCACAGATACGCAGTATTTT
CASSLGGSTDTQYF
>.|TRBV5-1|TRBJ2-3|once
TGCGCCAGCAGCTTCGTCCAGATCACAGATACGCAGTATTTT
CASSFVQITDTQYF
>TRBD1|TRBV9|TRBJ1-2|.
TGTGCCAGCAGCGAGGACGACAGGGGGCTTTTCTATGGCTACACCTTC
CASSEDDRGLFYGYTF
>.|TRBV2|TRBJ1-4|.
TGTGCCAGCAGGGGGGAGGGCGCGCTCAATGAAAAACTGTTTTTT
CASRGEGALNEKLFF
>TRBD2|TRBV13|TRBJ2-7|few
TGTGCCAGCAGCTTTGGCGGGGGGTACTACGAGCAGTACTTC
CASSFGGGYYEQYF
>TRBD2|TRBV5-6|TRBJ2-1|.
TGTGCCAGCAGCTCAGTAGCGGGGGTCCACAATGAGCAGTTCTTC
CASSSVAGVHNEQFF
>.|TRBV30|TRBJ2-2|.
TGTGCCTGGAGGGCCACCCGGAGCGGGGAGCTGTTTTTT
CAWRATRSGELFF
>TRBD2|TRBV6-5|TRBJ2-1|once
TGTGCCAGCAGTTACGGCCCCGGGACTATTAACAATGAGCAGTTCTTC
CASSYGPGTINNEQFF